This is a list of T cell receptor beta chains from one sample in a study of CD8+CD57+ T cells in acquired aplastic anemia. Each CDR3 protein gets one entry after TCRdb re-called the reads with MiXCR. The data hold about 200,000 distinct CDR3 sequences, with approximately 65% observed a single time. Source material: sorted CD4+, CD8+, or CD8+CD57+ T cells (not recorded which) from PBMCs. These receptors were collected from a human donor with aplastic anemia. The CDR3 runs from the conserved cysteine through the conserved F or W. D genes are given only for firm matches. Not every row has a clone size; where given, it reads once, few, many or a size class.

>TRBV15|TRBJ1-5|17|-|many
TGTGCCACCAGCGAGGGTAGACAGGCCCGAAAAGATCAGCCCCAGCATTTT
CATSEGRQARKDQPQHF
>TRBV30|TRBJ1-2|15|TRBD1|-
TGTGCCTGGAGTGTAGGAAGGGGGCGAGATTATGGCTACACCTTC
CAWSVGRGRDYGYTF
>TRBV15|TRBJ2-6|19|TRBD1|-
TGTGCCACCAGCCGGGTCGGGGGACAGGGGGCTTATGGGGCCAACGTCCTGACTTTC
CATSRVGGQGAYGANVLTF
>TRBV29-1|TRBJ1-2|12|-|-
TGCAGCGCTGTCACAGCGGCCCTTGGCTACACCTTC
CSAVTAALGYTF
>TRBV9|TRBJ1-3|12|TRBD1|many
TGTGCCAGCGCAGGGGGTACAAACACCATATATTTT
CASAGGTNTIYF
>TRBV2|TRBJ1-2|16|-|-
TGTGCCAGCAGTGAACAAAAGGGGGGAAGTCGGGATGGCTACACCTTC
CASSEQKGGSRDGYTF
>TRBV10-1|TRBJ1-1|17|-|-
TGCGCCAGCAGTGAGTCTACGACGACTCGAATGAACACTGAAGCTTTCTTT
CASSESTTTRMNTEAFF
>TRBV27|TRBJ1-2|14|-|-
TGTGCCAGCAAGCCCGAGGTCTTCGCGTATGGCTACACCTTC
CASKPEVFAYGYTF
>TRBV6-2/TRBV6-3|TRBJ2-7|13|-|-
TGTGCCAGCAGCATGGCGACAGTGTTCGGGCAGTACTTC
CASSMATVFGQYF
>TRBV2|TRBJ1-6|12|-|-
TGTGCCAGCAGGGACACCCTTTCACCCCTCCACTTT
CASRDTLSPLHF
>TRBV7-9|TRBJ2-2|12|-|-
TGTGCCAGCAGCTTCTCAGGGGCTAAGCTGTTTTTT
CASSFSGAKLFF
>TRBV9|TRBJ2-5|13|-|-
TGTGCCAGCAGCGTAGAGGCCCTCTCGACCCAGTACTTC
CASSVEALSTQYF
>TRBV20-1|TRBJ2-1|15|TRBD2|few
TGCAGTGCAACCTCGAGCGGGAGGGCTTACAATGAGCAGTTCTTC
CSATSSGRAYNEQFF
>TRBV29-1|TRBJ1-1|14|-|-
TGCAGCGTTGTAGGTTTGGTTTGGAACACTGAAGCTTTCTTT
CSVVGLVWNTEAFF
>TRBV28|TRBJ2-7|16|TRBD1|few
TGTGCCAGCAGCAAACTCCCGGGACAGGGGACTTCCGAGCAGTACTTC
CASSKLPGQGTSEQYF